Sequencing of this TCR beta chain was carried out in a study of sequential checkpoint blockade in melanoma. Study as a whole: After nivolumab or ipilimumab alone, about two dozen patients had week-13 rebiopsies. The study, taken as a whole, reports: Mutational load did not correlate with tumor T-cell fraction or clonality.

The repertoire was sequenced with immunoSEQ multiplex PCR; TCRdb's copy has only in-frame clones and lacks some. The repertoire holds 10,000 or so clones, with about 29% as singletons. Points on this clone: Its antigen is not known.

Documented treatment: randomized to nivolumab then ipilimumab (arm A) or the reverse (arm B). The CDR3 runs to 15 residues. The ends lost 4 bases at V and 4 bases at J; junction bases unmatched: 7. Germline CDR1 reads LNHDA; CDR2 reads SQIVND (reference sequence). The clonotype comes from a human donor with melanoma. Here the sequenced sample was tumor tissue (inferred from file names), taken from a patient given nivolumab and ipilimumab in sequence. This chain links TRBV19 with TRBJ1-1; 9 bases match TRBD1. Written as DNA, the CDR3 is TGTGCCAGTAGTAGGGGACAGGGATGGGGCACTGAAGCTTTCTTT. This encodes CASSRGQGWGTEAFF.